Below are 7 T cell receptor beta chains sequenced from a single sample in a study of T-cell reconstitution after alpha-beta-depleted transplantation in children. A TCRbeta library incorporating unique molecular identifiers was prepared. A single record per CDR3 protein comes from TCRdb applying MiXCR to the PCR reads. This table holds about 980,000 distinct CDR3 sequences, around 30% found once. This specimen consisted of PBMCs, mostly from graft donor cells, obtained 360 days after TCRalphabeta/CD19-depleted stem cell transplant. These receptors were taken from a boy younger than two who had a stem cell transplant for SCID, so the T cells may come from the graft donor.

This clonotype was seen repeatedly, ten times or more. This rearrangement joins TRBV5-1 to TRBJ2-1; 8 bases align to TRBD2. Looked up from germline, CDR1 is SGHRS and CDR2 is YFSETQ. This CDR3 contains 15 residues. J gave up 0 bases and V 2 bases, and 1 base lay outside the gene matches. The CDR3 nucleotides are TGCGCCAGCAGCTTTAGCGGGAACTCCTACAATGAGCAGTTCTTC. It is translated as CASSFSGNSYNEQFF. Complete variable domain (other parts from reference TRBV5-1 and TRBJ2-1): KAGVTQTPRYLIKTRGQQVTLSCSPISGHRSVSWYQQTPGQGLQFLFEYFSETQRNKGNFPGRFSGRQFSNSRSEMNVSTLELGDSALYLCASSFSGNSYNEQFFGPGTRLTVL.

This clonotype came up a few times. The CDR3: CASSPGGLFVDEQFF. CDR3 DNA sequence: TGTGCCAGCAGCCCGGGAGGTCTGTTCGTCGATGAGCAGTTCTTC. The rearrangement links TRBV6-1 to TRBJ2-1; 7 positions match TRBD2. This CDR3 comprises 15 residues. The germline CDR1 and CDR2 sequences are MNHNS and SASEGT. V was clipped by 6 bases and J by 8 bases; unmatched bases: 13.

This clonotype was seen more than once but under ten times. The genes are TRBV4-1 and TRBJ2-1, with D tentatively TRBD2 (7 bases). V lost 2 bases, J lost 6 bases, and 17 bases lay in between. The length of the CDR3 is 16 residues. Germline values: CDR1 MGHRA, CDR2 YSYEKL. The CDR3 loop reads CASSQWGGAPTNEQFF. The CDR3, as DNA: TGCGCCAGCAGCCAATGGGGGGGGGCCCCTACCAATGAGCAGTTCTTC.

For this clonotype: A read error may explain this, as a much larger clone is one base away. The V and J genes are TRBV29-1 and TRBJ2-5; D uncertain. CDR3 length: 9 amino acids. Trimming cost V 5 bases and J 5 bases, with 3 bases left between them. CDR1 SQVTM and CDR2 ANQGSEA come from the germline V gene. The CDR3 coding sequence is TGCAGCGTTCGGGAGACCCAGTACTTC. Protein sequence: CSVRETQYF.

The chain combines TRBV5-1 with TRBJ2-1; the D gene is possibly TRBD2 (6 bases). Germline CDR1 SGHRS, CDR2 YFSETQ. With 2 bases removed from V and 9 bases from J, the gap between germline ends came to 12 bases. The CDR3 loop spans 13 amino acids. The CDR3 DNA reads TGCGCCAGCAGCTTCACTTTGCGGGGTGAGCAGTTCTTC. It specifies CASSFTLRGEQFF.

V usage is TRBV5-1 and J usage is TRBJ2-5; TRBD2 aligns across 8 bases. Germline V gives CDR1 SGHRS, CDR2 YFSETQ. Trimming at V came to 0 bases and at J to 5 bases, leaving 6 bases not matched to a gene. This CDR3 spans 15 amino acids. The CDR3 protein is CASSLVLAGIETQYF. The CDR3 bases are TGCGCCAGCAGCTTGGTGCTAGCGGGTATCGAGACCCAGTACTTC.

The rearrangement joins TRBV15 to TRBJ1-4; TRBD1 matches 8 bases. From germline, CDR1 is LNHNV and CDR2 YYDKDF (reference sequence). The CDR3 loop spans 17 amino acids. Germline trimming cut 2 bases from V and 10 bases from J; bases unmatched to any gene: 15. CDR3 nucleotide sequence: TGTGCCACCAGCAGACTTACTTCGGACAGGGCCCTAGTAAAACTGTTTTTT. Translating it yields CATSRLTSDRALVKLFF.